What follows are 9 T cell receptor beta chains derived from one specimen sequenced in a study of T cell responses to AZD1222 COVID-19 vaccine. Repertoires were generated with immunoSEQ multiplex PCR, while TCRdb's copy carries only in-frame clones and drops some. This table has 95,000 to 100,000 clones, 65% to 85% appearing once. Specimen: peripheral blood, collected 28 days after the second AZD1222 dose. Every receptor here comes from an adult who received the AZD1222 COVID-19 vaccine.

The chain combines TRBV19 with TRBJ2-5, with D possibly TRBD1 on 5 matching bases. Per the germline V gene, CDR1 is LNHDA and CDR2 is SQIVND (reference sequence). This CDR3 comprises 13 residues. The V gene lost 4 bases and the J gene lost 5 bases, with 11 bases spanning the gap. As DNA, the CDR3 is TGTGCCAGTAGTAGCAGGGTTCCGGAGACCCAGTACTTC. This codes for CASSSRVPETQYF.

This sequence joins TRBV2 and TRBJ2-1; D unclear. This CDR3 is built from 14 residues. Germline-derived CDR1 and CDR2 are SNHLY and FYNNEI. The V gene lost 7 bases and the J gene lost 12 bases, with 22 bases spanning the gap. The CDR3 reads CASKISGATYGQFF. The CDR3 bases are TGTGCCAGCAAGATCTCTGGCGCCACATACGGGCAGTTCTTC. Full variable domain (outside the CDR3, taken from reference TRBV2 and TRBJ2-1): EPEVTQTPSHQVTQMGQEVILRCVPISNHLYFYWYRQILGQKVEFLVSFYNNEISEKSEIFDDQFSVERPDGSNFTLKIRSTKLEDSAMYFCASKISGATYGQFFGPGTRLTVL.

V usage is TRBV21-1 and J usage is TRBJ2-2; the table names TRBD2, a call not compared with the DNA. TRBV21-1 is termed a pseudogene. The CDR3 is 13 amino acids. The CDR3 sequence is CASFLGAAGELFF. The CDR3 DNA follows: TGTGCCAGCTTTCTGGGAGCTGCCGGGGAGCTGTTTTTT.

The chain employs TRBV5-4 and TRBJ2-3; 7 bases match TRBD2. V trimming: 1 base; J trimming: 2 bases; junction bases outside the gene matches: 7. Germline values: CDR1 SGHNT, CDR2 YYREEE (reference sequence). CDR3 length equals 16 residues. The CDR3 region has the DNA TGTGCCAGCAGCTTGCGGGCGGGAGTCTACACAGATACGCAGTATTTT. Its protein is CASSLRAGVYTDTQYF.

The rearrangement uses TRBV2 and TRBJ1-2; D is uncertain. Trimming cost V 3 bases and J 2 bases, with 10 bases left between them. CDR1 is SNHLY and CDR2 is FYNNEI in the germline V gene. This CDR3 is built from 14 residues. CDR3 DNA sequence: TGTGCCAGCAGTGAGGCGGAACCCAACTATGGCTACACCTTC. Protein sequence: CASSEAEPNYGYTF.

This clone was counted between two and nine times. V gene TRBV27 combines with J gene TRBJ1-2, with D hard to call. Looked up from germline, CDR1 is MNHEY and CDR2 is SMNVEV (reference sequence). The ends were cut back, 5 bases at V and 7 bases at J, with 14 bases in the middle. The CDR3 is 13 amino acids. The CDR3 loop is CASSPDALGGYTF. CDR3 DNA sequence: TGTGCCAGCAGTCCAGACGCCCTGGGTGGCTACACCTTC.

The gene calls are TRBV6-5 and TRBJ1-6; no clear D gene. The CDR3 has 13 amino acids. The V gene's germline CDR1 is MNHEY and CDR2 SVGAGI. The V end was cut by 6 bases, the J end by 8 bases, with 11 bases between. CDR3 DNA sequence: TGTGCCAGCAGGGGAAATTCAGATTCACCCCTCCACTTT. Its protein product is CASRGNSDSPLHF.

V usage is TRBV12-3 or TRBV12-4 and J usage is TRBJ2-3, with D unresolved. This CDR3 is 11 amino acids long. Trimming took 2 bases from V and 10 from J, leaving 7 bases between them. CDR3 in DNA: TGTGCCAGCAGTTTAAGGAGCGCGCAGTATTTT. As protein: CASSLRSAQYF.

The rearrangement joins TRBV7-8 to TRBJ1-3; D remains unclear. This CDR3 has 14 amino acids. CDR1 and CDR2 from the germline V gene are SGHVS and FQNEAQ. Trimming removed 1 base from V and 0 bases from J, with 4 bases in between. CDR3: CASSLGSSGNTIYF. The CDR3 DNA reads TGTGCCAGCAGCTTAGGGTCCTCTGGAAACACCATATATTTT. The full variable domain, completed using reference TRBV7-8 and TRBJ1-3, is GAGVSQSPRYKVAKRGQDVALRCDPISGHVSLFWYQQALGQGPEFLTYFQNEAQLDKSGLPSDRFFAERPEGSVSTLKIQRTQQEDSAVYLCASSLGSSGNTIYFGEGSWLTVV.